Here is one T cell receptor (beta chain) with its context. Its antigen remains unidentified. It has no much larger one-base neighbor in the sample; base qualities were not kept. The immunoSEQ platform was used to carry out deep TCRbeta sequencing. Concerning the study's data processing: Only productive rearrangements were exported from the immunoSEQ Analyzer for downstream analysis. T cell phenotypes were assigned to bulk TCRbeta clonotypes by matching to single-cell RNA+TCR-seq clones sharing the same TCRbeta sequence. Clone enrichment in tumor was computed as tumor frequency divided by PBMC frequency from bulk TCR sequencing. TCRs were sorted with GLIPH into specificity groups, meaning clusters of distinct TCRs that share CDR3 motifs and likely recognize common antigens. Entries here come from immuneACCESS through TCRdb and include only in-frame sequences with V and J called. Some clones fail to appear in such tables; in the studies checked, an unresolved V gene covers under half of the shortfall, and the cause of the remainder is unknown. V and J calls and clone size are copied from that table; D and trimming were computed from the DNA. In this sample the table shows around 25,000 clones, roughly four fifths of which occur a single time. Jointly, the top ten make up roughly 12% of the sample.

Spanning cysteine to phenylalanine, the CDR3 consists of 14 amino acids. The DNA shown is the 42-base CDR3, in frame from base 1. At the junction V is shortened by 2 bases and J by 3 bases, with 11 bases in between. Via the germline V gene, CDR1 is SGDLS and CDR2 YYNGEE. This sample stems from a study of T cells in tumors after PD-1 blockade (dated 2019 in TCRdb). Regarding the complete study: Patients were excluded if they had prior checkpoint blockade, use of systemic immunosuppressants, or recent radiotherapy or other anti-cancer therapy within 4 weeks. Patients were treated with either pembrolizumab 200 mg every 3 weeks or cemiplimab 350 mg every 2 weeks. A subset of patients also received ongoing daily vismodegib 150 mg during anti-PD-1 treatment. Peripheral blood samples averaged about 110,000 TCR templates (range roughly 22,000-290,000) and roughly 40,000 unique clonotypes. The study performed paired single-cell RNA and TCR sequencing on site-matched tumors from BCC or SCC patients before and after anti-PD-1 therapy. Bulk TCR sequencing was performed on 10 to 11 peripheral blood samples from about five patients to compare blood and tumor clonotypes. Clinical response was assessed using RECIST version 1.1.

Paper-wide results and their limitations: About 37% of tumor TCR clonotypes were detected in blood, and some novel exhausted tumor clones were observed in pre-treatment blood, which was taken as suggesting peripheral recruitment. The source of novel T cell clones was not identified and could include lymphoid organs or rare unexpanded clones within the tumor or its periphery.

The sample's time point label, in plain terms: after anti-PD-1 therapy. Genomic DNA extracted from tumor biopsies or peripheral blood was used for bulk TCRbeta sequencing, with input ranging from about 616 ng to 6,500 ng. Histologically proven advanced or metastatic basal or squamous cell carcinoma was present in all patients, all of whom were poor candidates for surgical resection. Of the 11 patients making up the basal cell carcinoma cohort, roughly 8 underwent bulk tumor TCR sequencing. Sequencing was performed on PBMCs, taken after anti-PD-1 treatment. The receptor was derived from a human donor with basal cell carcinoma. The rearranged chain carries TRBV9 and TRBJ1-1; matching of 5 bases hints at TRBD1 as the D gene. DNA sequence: TGTGCCAGCAGCGTGTACGGAGGGGACACTGAAGCTTTCTTT. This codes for CASSVYGGDTEAFF.